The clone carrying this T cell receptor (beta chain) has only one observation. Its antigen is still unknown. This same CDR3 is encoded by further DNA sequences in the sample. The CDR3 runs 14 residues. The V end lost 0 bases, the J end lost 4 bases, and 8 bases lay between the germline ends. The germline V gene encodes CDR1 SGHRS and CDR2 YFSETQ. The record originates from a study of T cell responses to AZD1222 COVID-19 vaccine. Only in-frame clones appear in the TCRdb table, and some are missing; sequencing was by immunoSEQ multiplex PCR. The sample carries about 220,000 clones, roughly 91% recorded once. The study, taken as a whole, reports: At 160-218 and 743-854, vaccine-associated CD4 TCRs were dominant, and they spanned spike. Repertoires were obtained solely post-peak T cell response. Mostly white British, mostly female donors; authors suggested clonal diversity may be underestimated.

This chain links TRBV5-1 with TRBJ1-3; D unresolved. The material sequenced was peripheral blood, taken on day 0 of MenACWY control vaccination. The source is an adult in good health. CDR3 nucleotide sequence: TGCGCCAGCAGCTTGGAAGGTTCCGGAAACACCATATATTTT. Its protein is CASSLEGSGNTIYF.